This passage covers 5 T cell receptor beta chains from one sample sequenced in a study of T cells in tumors after PD-1 blockade. Measured with immunoSEQ multiplex PCR; TCRdb has only the in-frame clones, and not every one. Of approximately 34,000 clones in the sample, 73% are singletons; the top ten hold 40%. The sample here was PBMCs, taken after anti-PD-1 treatment. The receptor source for this set is a human donor with basal cell carcinoma.

The chain employs TRBV27 and TRBJ2-1; 11 bases fit TRBD2. Trimming removed 6 bases from V and 10 bases from J; junction bases left unmatched: 5. Germline V gene lookup returns CDR1 MNHEY and CDR2 SMNVEV (reference sequence). This CDR3 region has 13 residues. The CDR3 spells CASRLAGGAEQFF. The CDR3 nucleotides read TGTGCCAGCAGGCTAGCGGGAGGTGCGGAGCAGTTCTTC.

The chain employs TRBV24-1 and TRBJ2-1; a weak D match, TRBD1 (5 bases). Germline-derived CDR1 and CDR2 are KGHDR and SFDVKD. The CDR3 totals 14 residues. Trimming removed 5 bases from V and 4 bases from J, with 11 bases in between. CDR3 coding DNA: TGTGCCACCAGTGCCTCCGACAGATACAATGAGCAGTTCTTC. This codes for CATSASDRYNEQFF.

This clone was observed a handful of times. The chain joins TRBV1 to TRBJ1-6. TRBV1 is described as a pseudogene. This CDR3 contains 13 residues. The CDR3 nucleotides are TGCACCAGCAGACCATATAACGGGCCACCCCTCCACTTT. Amino acids: CTSRPYNGPPLHF.

This clone was observed a handful of times. The rearrangement joins TRBV30 to TRBJ1-6; D gene ambiguous. The CDR3 runs to 12 residues. The V gene's germline CDR1 is GTSNPN and CDR2 SVGIG (reference sequence). The germline V and J ends were trimmed by 0 bases and 10 bases, with 7 bases remaining between them. CDR3 nucleotides: TGTGCCTGGAGTGTACTCGGGTCACCCCTCCACTTT. It translates to CAWSVLGSPLHF.

This chain uses TRBV21-1 with TRBJ2-3; TRBD2 is the table's D call and was not checked against the DNA. TRBV21-1 is noted as a pseudogene. The CDR3 sequence is 18 residues long. The CDR3 is CASSKKLAGAVRTDTQYF. CDR3 bases: TGTGCCAGCAGCAAAAAACTAGCGGGAGCCGTTCGCACAGATACGCAGTATTTT.